The T cell receptor (beta chain) under discussion was sequenced for a study of T cells in Graves' hyperthyroidism and ophthalmopathy. The CDR3 is 16 amino acids. Germline lookup yields CDR1 MNHNS and CDR2 SASEGT. V was clipped by 2 bases and J by 8 bases; unmatched bases: 11. Using RNA transcripts as the source, TCR beta CDR3 regions were amplified. Carried out on the TCR CDR3, a first-round RT-PCR used the HTBI primer set. TCRdb fed the multiplex PCR reads into MiXCR, producing one record per CDR3 protein. The sample consists of under 450,000 distinct CDR3 sequences, about a sixth of them appearing once. This clonotype has at least ten counts. Stable disease denoted Graves' hyperthyroidism without ophthalmopathy progression within 18 months.

The rearrangement joins TRBV6-1 to TRBJ1-4; 7 bases fit TRBD1. Specimen: blood. The TCR was taken from a woman younger than 30 with Graves' hyperthyroidism. In nucleotides, the CDR3 is TGTGCCAGCAGTGAAAGATGGGACAGCCGGTGGGAAAAACTGTTTTTT. It translates to CASSERWDSRWEKLFF.